These 15 T cell receptor beta chains originate from one sample sequenced in a study of cytomegalovirus exposure and HLA in healthy donors. The PCR was carried out with 60 Vbeta primers and 13 Jbeta primers. Assay: immunoSEQ multiplex PCR; the TCRdb copy retains only in-frame clones and omits some. The sample has about 250,000 clones; 72% are singletons. Sequencing used PBMCs. The source of these receptors is a female donor in good health and CMV-seronegative.

V and J are TRBV6-5 and TRBJ1-5; D gene uncertain. Germline values: CDR1 MNHEY, CDR2 SVGAGI. Trimming took off 4 bases at V and 7 bases at J, with 14 bases between the two ends. CDR3 length: 14 amino acids. CDR3 in DNA: TGTGCCAGCAGTTGGGGAGCGCAAAAACAGCCCCAGCATTTT. Encoded protein: CASSWGAQKQPQHF.

This clone was found a few times. The chain employs TRBV11-2 and TRBJ1-3; tentatively, D is TRBD1 (5 bases). The V and J ends lost 1 base and 0 bases respectively, with 10 bases between them. Germline CDR1 and CDR2: SGHAT and FQNNGV. This CDR3 contains 16 residues. CDR3 loop: CASSLGDFVSGNTIYF. Here the CDR3 DNA reads TGTGCCAGCAGCTTAGGGGACTTCGTCTCTGGAAACACCATATATTTT.

The chain is built from TRBV13 and TRBJ2-7; the D is unclear. V was clipped by 1 base and J by 2 bases, with 9 bases between them. The CDR3 has 14 residues. Per the germline V gene, CDR1 is PRHDT and CDR2 is FYEKMQ (reference sequence). CDR3 sequence: CASSLVSNPYEQYF. In DNA, the CDR3 is TGTGCCAGCAGCTTAGTCAGTAATCCCTACGAGCAGTACTTC.

This clone was seen a few times. The rearrangement joins TRBV7-9 to TRBJ1-4; D is ambiguous. The CDR3 is made up of 15 amino acids. Trimming left V 3 bases short and J 2 bases short, with 10 bases between. CDR1 SEHNR and CDR2 FQNEAQ come from the germline V gene (reference sequence). The CDR3 DNA is TGTGCCAGCAGCTTGGGCGGGTACACTAATGAAAAACTGTTTTTT. This gives the protein CASSLGGYTNEKLFF.

The chain is built from TRBV2 and TRBJ2-7; tentative D call: TRBD2 (6 bases). V was shortened by 3 bases and J by 4 bases, with 10 bases between the two germline ends. Germline V gene lookup returns CDR1 SNHLY and CDR2 FYNNEI. The CDR3 totals 13 residues. CDR3 in amino acids: CASSDASVYEQYF. CDR3 nucleotides: TGTGCCAGCAGTGATGCTAGCGTATACGAGCAGTACTTC.

The chain carries TRBV14 and TRBJ1-2; no reliable D call. Trimming removed 1 base from V and 2 bases from J, with 8 bases in between. CDR1 is SGHDN, CDR2 FVKESK, per germline. The CDR3 runs 14 residues. For the CDR3, the DNA is TGTGCCAGCAGCCAAGCGGGAGGGAACTATGGCTACACCTTC. This gives the protein CASSQAGGNYGYTF.

The rearrangement uses TRBV18 and TRBJ2-6; the match to TRBD1 covers 8 bases. Germline V gene lookup returns CDR1 KGHSH and CDR2 LQKENI. The CDR3 has 18 residues. V dropped 1 base and J dropped 0; count of bases not matched to a gene: 5. The CDR3 spells CASSPLQGANSGANVLTF. The CDR3 bases are TGTGCCAGCTCACCACTTCAGGGGGCCAACTCTGGGGCCAACGTCCTGACTTTC.

The rearrangement uses TRBV15 and TRBJ2-1, with 14 bases lining up with TRBD2. This CDR3 has 16 amino acids. J lost 6 bases, V lost 4 bases, and 5 bases had no gene match. Germline lookup yields CDR1 LNHNV and CDR2 YYDKDF (reference sequence). The CDR3 region has the DNA TGTGCCACCAGCACCCGACTAGCGGGAGGGTTCAATGAGCAGTTCTTC. Its translation is CATSTRLAGGFNEQFF.

This clone has more than one count but fewer than ten. The CDR3 here is CASSLGGGLAGGPSYNEQFF. CDR3 sequence (DNA): TGTGCCAGCAGCTTGGGCGGCGGTCTAGCGGGAGGGCCTTCCTACAATGAGCAGTTCTTC. The V gene is TRBV7-8, the J gene TRBJ2-1; 12 bases fit TRBD2. The CDR3 is 20 residues long. V shed 3 bases, J shed 1 base, and the junction held 13 bases outside the gene matches. In germline, CDR1 is SGHVS, CDR2 FQNEAQ.

V and J are TRBV2 and TRBJ2-3; D call uncertain. Trimming left V 7 bases short and J 0 bases short, with 11 bases between. CDR3 length: 14 amino acids. CDR1 SNHLY and CDR2 FYNNEI come from the germline V gene. The CDR3 DNA reads TGTGCCAGCACTAGATCCTCGAGCACAGATACGCAGTATTTT. This translates into CASTRSSSTDTQYF.

This clone occurred a few times. The chain combines TRBV19 with TRBJ2-7, with D maybe TRBD2 (6 bases). The V and J ends lost 6 bases and 1 base respectively, with 13 bases between them. CDR3 length equals 14 residues. Looked up from germline, CDR1 is LNHDA and CDR2 is SQIVND (reference sequence). CDR3 DNA sequence: TGTGCCAGTAGAGGGACTGGGGAATCCTACGAGCAGTACTTC. It translates to CASRGTGESYEQYF.

The chain links TRBV19 to TRBJ1-5; tentative D call: TRBD1 (5 bases). Germline V gives CDR1 LNHDA, CDR2 SQIVND (reference sequence). V shed 5 bases and J shed 1 base, with 18 bases lying between them. CDR3 length: 17 amino acids. This CDR3 is CASSPRRGDISNQPQHF. Written as DNA, the CDR3 is TGTGCCAGTAGTCCCCGGCGGGGGGATATCAGCAATCAGCCCCAGCATTTT.

The chain employs TRBV11-3 and TRBJ1-2, with a tentative D call TRBD1 (5 bases). Trimming pared 0 bases from V and 1 base from J, leaving 12 bases between. The CDR3 loop spans 16 amino acids. Germline V CDR1 and CDR2: SGHNT, YENEEA. CDR3 protein: CASSLEGRGGNYGYTF. CDR3 DNA sequence: TGTGCCAGCAGCTTAGAGGGAAGGGGAGGTAACTATGGCTACACCTTC.

This sequence joins TRBV5-1 and TRBJ2-5; 8 bases agree with TRBD2. CDR3 length: 14 amino acids. Germline V gene lookup returns CDR1 SGHRS and CDR2 YFSETQ. Trimming at V came to 7 bases and at J to 11 bases, leaving 16 bases not matched to a gene. The CDR3 bases are TGCGCCAGCCAAGGGACGCGGATGCGGGGGGAGCAGTACTTC. Its translation: CASQGTRMRGEQYF.

This rearrangement joins TRBV7-6 to TRBJ2-3, with 8 bases that match TRBD1. Losses at the gene ends were 3 bases for V and 0 bases for J; bases not matched to a gene: 8. Germline CDR1 SGHVS, CDR2 FNYEAQ. The CDR3 runs 17 residues. CDR3 in DNA: TGTGCCAGCAGCTTGGGACAGGAGCGTCCTAGCACAGATACGCAGTATTTT. This translates into CASSLGQERPSTDTQYF.